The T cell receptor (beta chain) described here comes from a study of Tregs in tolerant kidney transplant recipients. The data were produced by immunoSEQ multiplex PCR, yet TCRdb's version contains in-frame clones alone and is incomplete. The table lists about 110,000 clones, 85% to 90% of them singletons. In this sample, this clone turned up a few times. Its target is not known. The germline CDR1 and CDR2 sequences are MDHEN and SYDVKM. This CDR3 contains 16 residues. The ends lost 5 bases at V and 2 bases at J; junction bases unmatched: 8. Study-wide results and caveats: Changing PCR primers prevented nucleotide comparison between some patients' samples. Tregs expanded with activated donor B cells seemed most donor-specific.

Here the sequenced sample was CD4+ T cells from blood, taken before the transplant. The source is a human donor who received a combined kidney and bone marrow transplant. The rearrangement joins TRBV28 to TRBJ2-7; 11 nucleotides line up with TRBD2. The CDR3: CASSTQTSGITYEQYF. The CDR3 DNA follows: TGTGCCAGCAGTACTCAGACTAGCGGGATTACCTACGAGCAGTACTTC.